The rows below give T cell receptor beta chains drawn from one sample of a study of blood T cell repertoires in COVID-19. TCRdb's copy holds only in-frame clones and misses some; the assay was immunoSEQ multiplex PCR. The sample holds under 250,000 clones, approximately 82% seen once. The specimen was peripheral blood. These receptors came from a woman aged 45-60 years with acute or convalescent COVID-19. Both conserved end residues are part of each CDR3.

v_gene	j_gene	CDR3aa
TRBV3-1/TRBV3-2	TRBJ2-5	CASSQEFRGTAGFEETQYF
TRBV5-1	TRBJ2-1	CASRRGVDDEQFF
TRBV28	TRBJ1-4	CASSSIGQGLTNEKLFF
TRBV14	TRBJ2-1	CASSPPRLAGDEQFF
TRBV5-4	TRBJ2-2	CASSGPTTGELFF
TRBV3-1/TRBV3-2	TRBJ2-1	CASSFEGRGWEQFF
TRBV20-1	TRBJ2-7	CSASLGLAGNEQYF
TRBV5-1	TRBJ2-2	CASSPAVQGVPGELFF
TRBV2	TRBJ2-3	CASIRAGGSTDTQYF
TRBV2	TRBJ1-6	CASTGTGDSPLHF
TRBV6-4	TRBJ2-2	CASSPHGTGGSDTGELFF
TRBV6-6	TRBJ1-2	CATSLGGTYGYTF
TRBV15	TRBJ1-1	CATSRDRRDSTEAFF
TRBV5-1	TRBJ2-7	CASSSLTGAYEQYF
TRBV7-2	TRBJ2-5	CASSLSRQETQYF
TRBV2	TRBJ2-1	CARGGEGPYNEQFF
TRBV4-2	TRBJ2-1	CASSQGTSGPGNEQFF
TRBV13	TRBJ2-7	CASSMGPASGGYEQYF
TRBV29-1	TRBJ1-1	CSVEGTEHTEAFF
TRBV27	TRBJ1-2	CASSPTGGSDGYTF
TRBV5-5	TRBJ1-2	CASSPLDRAHGYTF
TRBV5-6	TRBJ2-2	CASSLGTGRAYTGELFF
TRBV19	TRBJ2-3	CASSRRGDGADTQYF
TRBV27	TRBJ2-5	CASSGTGGLKTQYF
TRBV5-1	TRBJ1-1	CASSSGTGSTEAFF
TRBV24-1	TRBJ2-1	CATSDPGTPYNEQFF
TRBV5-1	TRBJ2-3	CASSLYSGSTDTQYF
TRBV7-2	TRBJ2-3	CASSLGQTSTDTQYF
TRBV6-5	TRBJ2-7	CASSWGGSSYEQYF
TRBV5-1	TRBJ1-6	CASSLGANSPLHF
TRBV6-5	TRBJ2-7	CASSYVAGVVGHEQYF
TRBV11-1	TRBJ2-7	CASSSAWGGRSEQYF
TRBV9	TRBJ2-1	CASSVTSGDNEQFF
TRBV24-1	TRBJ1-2	CATSDTRGQGLKGYTF
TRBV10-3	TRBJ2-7	CAISERLADYEQYF
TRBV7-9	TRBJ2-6	CASSFGTSLTSGANVLTF
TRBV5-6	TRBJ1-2	CASSLRGRRANYGYTF
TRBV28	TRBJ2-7	CASTRGGQGVSYEQYF
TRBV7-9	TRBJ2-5	CASSFHREQETQYF
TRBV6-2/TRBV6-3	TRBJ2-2	CASSPWAANTGELFF
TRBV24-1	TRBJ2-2	CATSGALAREVATGELFF
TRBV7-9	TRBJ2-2	CASSLPQGSRTGELFF
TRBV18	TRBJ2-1	CASSYSYNEQFF
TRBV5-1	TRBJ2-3	CASSLALAGGFTDTQYF
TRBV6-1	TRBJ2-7	CASSESGTVSYEQYF
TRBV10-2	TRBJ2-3	CASSGAGGGTTDTQYF
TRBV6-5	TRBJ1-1	CASSSLYRRNTEAFF
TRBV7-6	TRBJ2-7	CASSLETGTAYEQYF